This TCR beta chain was sequenced in a study of T cells in Graves' hyperthyroidism and ophthalmopathy. RNA transcripts provided the source from which TCR beta CDR3 regions were amplified. Researchers ran a first-round RT-PCR on the TCR CDR3 using the HTBI primer set. TCRdb used MiXCR to reprocess the multiplex PCR reads, holding one entry per CDR3 protein. The table lists roughly 380,000 distinct CDR3 sequences, about 19% of them singletons, with about 4% in the top ten. Germline CDR1 is LGHDT and CDR2 is YNNKEL (reference sequence). CDR3 size: 15 residues. Trimming removed 4 bases from V and 1 base from J; junction bases left unmatched: 3. Graves' hyperthyroidism without ophthalmopathy progression within 18 months was termed stable. This clonotype was seen ten or more times.

The chain uses TRBV3-1 and TRBJ2-2, with TRBD1 identical over 7 bases. The sequence came from a woman aged 18-30 years with Graves' hyperthyroidism. Sequencing used blood. CDR3 nucleotide sequence: TGTGCCAGCAGCCCAAGACAGGGGAACACCGGGGAGCTGTTTTTT. As protein: CASSPRQGNTGELFF.